This TCR beta chain originates from a study of cytotoxic CD8 clonotypes in ibrutinib-treated CLL. Study-level information: The study included 11 relapsed/refractory and fewer than 16 treatment-naive patients; 17 had IGHV unmutated disease.

Findings of the study overall: Clonality, elevated at ibrutinib response, dropped back toward baseline at progression. On treatment, the uncommon public clonotypes contracted or remained stable.

Trimming pared 5 bases from V and 0 bases from J, leaving 11 bases between. CDR1 SGHTA and CDR2 FQGTGA come from the germline V gene. CDR3 size: 15 residues. Sequencing sought depths of 1 in 200,000 to 1 in 1 million T cells. TCRdb's copy holds only in-frame clones and misses some; the assay was immunoSEQ multiplex PCR. The data hold 150,000 or so clones, with approximately 80% observed a single time. On this clone itself: Its specificity is not known.

Specimen: PBMCs, collected after 24 months of ibrutinib treatment. The chain combines TRBV7-3 with TRBJ2-1, with D hard to call. This receptor was obtained from a human donor with chronic lymphocytic leukemia. The CDR3, as DNA: TGTGCCAGCAGCGCCTACACGCGCTCCTACAATGAGCAGTTCTTC. Protein sequence: CASSAYTRSYNEQFF. Variable domain in full (rest from reference TRBV7-3 and TRBJ2-1): GAGVSQTPSNKVTEKGKYVELRCDPISGHTALYWYRQSLGQGPEFLIYFQGTGAADDSGLPNDRFFAVRPEGSVSTLKIQRTERGDSAVYLCASSAYTRSYNEQFFGPGTRLTVL.